This TCR beta chain was sequenced during a study of T cell changes during pregnancy in multiple sclerosis. Some clones are missing from TCRdb's copy, which holds only in-frame ones; the method was immunoSEQ multiplex PCR. The sample yields around 70,000 clones, 80% to 95% seen once. Trimming left V 5 bases short and J 3 bases short, with 12 bases between. This CDR3 region has 13 residues. Per germline, CDR1 GTSNPN and CDR2 SVGIG (reference sequence). The chain links TRBV30 to TRBJ2-3; D is unclear. The starting material was peripheral blood, obtained in the second trimester of pregnancy. The TCR originated in a female donor with multiple sclerosis, enrolled in a pregnancy study. For the CDR3, the DNA is TGTGCCTGGGAGACTTTTAATACAGATACGCAGTATTTT. Encoded protein: CAWETFNTDTQYF.